These T cell receptor beta chains were read from a single sample in a study of CD8 T cells in ankylosing spondylitis. TCRdb recomputed calls from the 5' RACE reads with MiXCR, one row per CDR3 protein. In the table there are approximately 540,000 distinct CDR3 sequences, 10% to 15% of which are singletons. Sequencing was carried out using blood, either unsorted or a sorted T cell fraction (not recorded which). The source of these receptors is a male donor with ankylosing spondylitis. CDR3s include the opening cysteine and the closing phenylalanine or tryptophan. The D gene is left open where the match is weak. A clone size is listed for some rows: how often the clone was seen (once, few, many), or a class if it is expanded.

CDR3nt: TGTGCCTGGAGTGTAAACAGGAACACTGAAGCTTTCTTT; CDR3aa: CAWSVNRNTEAFF; d_gene: .; j_gene: TRBJ1-1; abundance: few; v_gene: TRBV30
CDR3nt: TGTGCCAGCAGTGTATGGAATTACAATGAGCAGTTCTTC; CDR3aa: CASSVWNYNEQFF; d_gene: .; j_gene: TRBJ2-1; abundance: many; v_gene: TRBV2
CDR3nt: TGTGCCAGCAGCTTACGACAATTCTCCATGAACACTGAAGCTTTCTTT; CDR3aa: CASSLRQFSMNTEAFF; d_gene: .; j_gene: TRBJ1-1; abundance: .; v_gene: TRBV7-9
CDR3nt: TGCGCCAGCAGCTTGAGGTCTAGCGGGAGGTCAAATGAGCAGTTCTTC; CDR3aa: CASSLRSSGRSNEQFF; d_gene: TRBD2; j_gene: TRBJ2-1; abundance: few; v_gene: TRBV5-1
CDR3nt: TGTGCCAGCAGTTCCCAGGGGACTAGCAAAACAGATACGCAGTATTTT; CDR3aa: CASSSQGTSKTDTQYF; d_gene: TRBD2; j_gene: TRBJ2-3; abundance: .; v_gene: TRBV27
CDR3nt: TGTGCCAGCAGCTCCCGGACAGCCGGGACCGGGGAGCTGTTTTTT; CDR3aa: CASSSRTAGTGELFF; d_gene: .; j_gene: TRBJ2-2; abundance: few; v_gene: TRBV9
CDR3nt: TGTGCCATCAGTGAAGGGATGGACAAAAAAACTACTGAAGCTTTCTTT; CDR3aa: CAISEGMDKKTTEAFF; d_gene: .; j_gene: TRBJ1-1; abundance: few; v_gene: TRBV10-3
CDR3nt: TGTGCCAGCAGCGCCCGGGACAGGGGGTCCTATGGCTACACCTTC; CDR3aa: CASSARDRGSYGYTF; d_gene: TRBD1; j_gene: TRBJ1-2; abundance: .; v_gene: TRBV7-9
CDR3nt: TGCGCCAGCAGCTTGGAGGGACAGAGGGGAAGTACCGGGGAGCTGTTTTTT; CDR3aa: CASSLEGQRGSTGELFF; d_gene: TRBD1; j_gene: TRBJ2-2; abundance: .; v_gene: TRBV5-1
CDR3nt: TGTGCCAGCAGTTCGGCAGGGGGCGAAAAACTGTTTTTT; CDR3aa: CASSSAGGEKLFF; d_gene: TRBD1; j_gene: TRBJ1-4; abundance: many; v_gene: TRBV12-3/TRBV12-4
CDR3nt: TGTGCCAGCAGCGCCCACTCCCCAGGACTAGCGGGAGAAGAGACCCAGTACTTC; CDR3aa: CASSAHSPGLAGEETQYF; d_gene: TRBD2; j_gene: TRBJ2-5; abundance: few; v_gene: TRBV9
CDR3nt: TGTGCCATCCGCCAGGACTACCAAGAGACCCAGTACTTC; CDR3aa: CAIRQDYQETQYF; d_gene: .; j_gene: TRBJ2-5; abundance: .; v_gene: TRBV10-3
CDR3nt: TGTGCCATCAGTGAAGGAGTTGGGGCGGAGGGTAATCAGCCCCAGCATTTT; CDR3aa: CAISEGVGAEGNQPQHF; d_gene: .; j_gene: TRBJ1-5; abundance: .; v_gene: TRBV10-3
CDR3nt: TGCGCCAGCAGAGAGCGGGAGAGGGATACGCAGTATTTT; CDR3aa: CASRERERDTQYF; d_gene: TRBD2; j_gene: TRBJ2-3; abundance: few; v_gene: TRBV5-1
CDR3nt: TGTGCCAGCAGTTTAGATAGCGGGGGTCACAATGAGCAGTTCTTC; CDR3aa: CASSLDSGGHNEQFF; d_gene: TRBD2; j_gene: TRBJ2-1; abundance: .; v_gene: TRBV27
CDR3nt: TGTGCCAGCAGCCAGGCCGAGAGCAATGAGCAGTTCTTC; CDR3aa: CASSQAESNEQFF; d_gene: .; j_gene: TRBJ2-1; abundance: .; v_gene: TRBV4-2
CDR3nt: TGTGCCAGCAGTTACCCCCCCGGTTGGGGAAACACCATATATTTT; CDR3aa: CASSYPPGWGNTIYF; d_gene: .; j_gene: TRBJ1-3; abundance: few; v_gene: TRBV6-5
CDR3nt: TGCAGTGCTAGGGGCAGCTTGAACACTGAAGCTTTCTTT; CDR3aa: CSARGSLNTEAFF; d_gene: .; j_gene: TRBJ1-1; abundance: few; v_gene: TRBV20-1
CDR3nt: TGCAGTGCTAGAGATCGGACTAGCGGGACGGGGGAGCAGTACTTC; CDR3aa: CSARDRTSGTGEQYF; d_gene: TRBD2; j_gene: TRBJ2-7; abundance: few; v_gene: TRBV20-1
CDR3nt: TGTGCCAGCAGCCGGGGATTTTTGGGGACATCCACAACTAATGAAAAACTGTTTTTT; CDR3aa: CASSRGFLGTSTTNEKLFF; d_gene: .; j_gene: TRBJ1-4; abundance: many; v_gene: TRBV28
CDR3nt: TGCAGTGCTAGAGCTAAGGGGACTAGCAGATACAATGAGCAGTTCTTC; CDR3aa: CSARAKGTSRYNEQFF; d_gene: TRBD2; j_gene: TRBJ2-1; abundance: .; v_gene: TRBV20-1
CDR3nt: TGTGCCAGCAGTTTCACAGGGGGCGCGGTCACTGAAGCTTTCTTT; CDR3aa: CASSFTGGAVTEAFF; d_gene: TRBD1; j_gene: TRBJ1-1; abundance: .; v_gene: TRBV27